This T cell receptor beta chain was identified during a study of OX40 agonist ivuxolimab in advanced cancers. Looking at the study overall: Every 2 weeks, patients got intravenous ivuxolimab at one of six dose levels (0.01-10 mg/kg).

TCRdb keeps only in-frame clones here, not all; method: immunoSEQ multiplex PCR. This sample has almost 80,000 clones, with 80% to 90% found just once. CDR1 and CDR2 (germline): SSHAT, FNYEAQ (reference sequence). V shed 1 base and J shed 0 bases, with 6 bases lying between them. The CDR3 is 15 residues long. V usage is TRBV7-7 and J usage is TRBJ2-2; TRBD1 is a possible D gene (5 bases). The receptor's source is an adult with an advanced solid tumor such as melanoma, head and neck, liver or kidney cancer. The sample in question was CD4+ or CD8+ T cells sorted from blood, obtained in a trial of the OX40 agonist ivuxolimab. The CDR3: CASSLGTSNTGELFF. The DNA for the CDR3 is TGTGCCAGCAGCTTAGGGACATCGAACACCGGGGAGCTGTTTTTT.